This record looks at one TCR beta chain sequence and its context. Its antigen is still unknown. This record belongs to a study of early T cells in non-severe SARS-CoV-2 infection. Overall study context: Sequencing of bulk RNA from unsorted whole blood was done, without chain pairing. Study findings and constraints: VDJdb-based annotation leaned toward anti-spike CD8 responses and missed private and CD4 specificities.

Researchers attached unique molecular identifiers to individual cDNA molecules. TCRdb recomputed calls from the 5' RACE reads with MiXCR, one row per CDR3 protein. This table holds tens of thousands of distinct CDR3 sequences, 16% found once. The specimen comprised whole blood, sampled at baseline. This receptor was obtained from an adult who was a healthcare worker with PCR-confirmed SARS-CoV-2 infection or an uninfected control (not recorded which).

CDR3: CASSQTTWGAEEGTDTQYF. The CDR3 nucleotides read TGCGCCAGCAGCCAAACGACGTGGGGGGCAGAGGAGGGCACAGATACGCAGTATTTT. The chain has TRBV4-3 and TRBJ2-3, with D possibly being TRBD1 or TRBD2 (6 bases each). Trimming stripped 2 bases from V and 1 base from J, with 22 bases between. Germline V gene data show CDR1 as LGHNA and CDR2 as YSLEER. The CDR3 totals 19 residues.